This entry is about one T cell receptor beta chain. Its matching antigen is unknown. The identical CDR3 is also encoded by other nucleotide sequences in the sample. This record comes from a study of CD8+ T cells in alopecia areata. Study-wide background: Tofacitinib ran 6 to 18 months, followed by 6 months off drug. Overall study results and limits: There were also resident alphabeta T cells of normal skin sequenced in scalp samples. Unlike in mice, where it was clearer, TCR sharing across patients was less clear, possibly HLA-related. Normal scalp showed lower clonality than lesional scalp, especially alopecia totalis/universalis.

The CDR3 length is 11 residues. Germline V gene data show CDR1 as MNHNY and CDR2 as SVGAGI (reference sequence). V was shortened by 2 bases and J by 10 bases, with 8 bases between the two germline ends. Isolated RNA was reverse transcribed into cDNA used as the sequencing template. Using immunoSEQ multiplex PCR, the repertoire was profiled, and TCRdb retains in-frame clones only, with some absent. The profile shows over 120,000 clones, roughly half of them singletons. The origin of this receptor is a human donor with alopecia areata. The chain uses TRBV6-6 and TRBJ1-1; D is undetermined. The sequencing here drew on CD4+ T cells sorted from blood, taken at week 0. CDR3 DNA sequence: TGTGCCAGCAGTTACGGGGTTGGAGCTTTCTTT. It translates to CASSYGVGAFF.